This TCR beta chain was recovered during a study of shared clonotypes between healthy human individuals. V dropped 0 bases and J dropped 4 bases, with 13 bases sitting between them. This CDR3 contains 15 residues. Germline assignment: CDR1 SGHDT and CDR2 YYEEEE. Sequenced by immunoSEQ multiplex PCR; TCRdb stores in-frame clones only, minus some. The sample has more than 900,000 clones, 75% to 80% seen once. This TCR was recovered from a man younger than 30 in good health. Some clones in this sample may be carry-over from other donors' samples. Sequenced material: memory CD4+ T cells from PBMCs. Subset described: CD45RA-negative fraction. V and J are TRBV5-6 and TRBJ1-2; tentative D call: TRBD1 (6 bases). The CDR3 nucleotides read TGTGCCAGCAGCTTGGCACAGGGTGAACGCTATGGCTACACCTTC. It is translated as CASSLAQGERYGYTF.